This T cell receptor beta chain was found in a study of cytomegalovirus exposure and HLA in healthy donors. As concerns this clone: No antigen is known for it.

Study conclusions and caveats: Productive status was seen about 90% or about 30% of the time for most TCR beta V segments in an earlier analysis. Later analysis demonstrated an association between a missense DCLRE1C variant and TCR beta V- and J-gene trimming.

The PCR ran on 60 Vbeta and 13 Jbeta primers. Study processing details: Later work found 80 million or so unique TCR beta chains, with 9 million to 13 million shared. The data were produced by immunoSEQ multiplex PCR, yet TCRdb's version contains in-frame clones alone and is incomplete. That table furnishes V, J and clone size, whereas the DNA furnished D and trimming. The data hold roughly 170,000 clones, with about 79% observed a single time. Germline V lookup: CDR1 MNHEY, CDR2 SVGAGI. CDR3 length equals 13 residues. V was pared by 5 bases and J by 0 bases, with 7 bases between. The chain joins TRBV6-5 to TRBJ1-1; D is possibly TRBD1 (5 bases). Sequences were obtained from PBMCs. The origin of this receptor is a girl aged 2-15 years in good health and CMV-seropositive. The CDR3 here is CASSDRMNTEAFF. In DNA form, the CDR3 reads TGTGCCAGCAGTGACAGAATGAACACTGAAGCTTTCTTT.